The T cell receptor (beta chain) described here comes from a study of cytomegalovirus exposure and HLA in healthy donors. Remarks on this clone: Its antigen remains unidentified.

Study results and caveats: Most observed TCR sequences were rare, whereas some public TCRs were detected in many donors. Altogether, about 160 TCR beta chains were recorded as cytomegalovirus-associated. Donor immune exposure was known only as CMV serostatus. A prior analysis recorded that most TCR beta V segments were productive about 87% or about 30% of the time.

The V gene end was trimmed by 3 bases and the J gene end by 2 bases; junction bases not matched to a gene: 7. The CDR3 contains 15 residues. Germline V gene sequence: CDR1 SGHDT, CDR2 YYEEEE. Vbeta (60) and Jbeta (13) primers were used in the PCR. Here immunoSEQ multiplex PCR was the method, and the copy in TCRdb shows in-frame clones only, minus some. The sample lists approximately 110,000 clones, 75% to 80% seen once, with 3% to 4.5% in the top ten. Material for sequencing was PBMCs. The receptor's source is a man aged 35-49 years in good health and CMV-seronegative. The V gene is TRBV5-6, the J gene TRBJ2-7; 8 bases are shared with TRBD1. The CDR3 loop is CASSSGQGRPYEQYF. The CDR3 DNA follows: TGTGCCAGCAGCTCAGGACAGGGCAGACCCTACGAGCAGTACTTC. The full variable domain, completed using reference TRBV5-6 and TRBJ2-7, is DAGVTQSPTHLIKTRGQQVTLRCSPKSGHDTVSWYQQALGQGPQFIFQYYEEEERQRGNFPDRFSGHQFPNYSSELNVNALLLGDSALYLCASSSGQGRPYEQYFGPGTRLTVT.